Shown below are 11 T cell receptor beta chains from a single sample sequenced in a study of blood T cell repertoires in COVID-19. This table comes from immunoSEQ multiplex PCR, and its TCRdb copy is limited to in-frame clones, with some not included. The profile shows approximately 350,000 clones, 70% to 90% of them singletons. Sequenced input: peripheral blood. The receptors were gathered from a man aged 40-55 years with acute or convalescent COVID-19.

V usage is TRBV2 and J usage is TRBJ2-3, with 10 bases that match TRBD2. Germline V gives CDR1 SNHLY, CDR2 FYNNEI. This CDR3 region has 15 residues. V dropped 2 bases and J dropped 6; count of bases not matched to a gene: 5. Here the CDR3 reads CASSERLAGDDTQYF. The CDR3, as DNA: TGTGCCAGCAGTGAACGCCTAGCGGGAGACGATACGCAGTATTTT.

The chain employs TRBV9 and TRBJ2-2; the D gene is possibly TRBD2 (6 bases). V was pared by 1 base and J by 6 bases, with 16 bases between. Germline lookup yields CDR1 SGDLS and CDR2 YYNGEE. CDR3 length: 16 residues. CDR3 loop: CASSVNPSAVPGELFF. DNA for the CDR3: TGTGCCAGCAGCGTAAATCCTAGCGCGGTCCCCGGGGAGCTGTTTTTT.

For this clone: The sample holds other DNA sequences that translate to the same CDR3. The rearrangement uses TRBV6-5 and TRBJ2-2, with D possibly TRBD1 on 5 matching bases. This CDR3 has 14 amino acids. Deletions cut 2 bases from V and 7 bases from J, with 11 bases between. Germline V lookup: CDR1 MNHEY, CDR2 SVGAGI. The CDR3 protein is CASSYGQGVGELFF. The CDR3 bases are TGTGCCAGCAGTTACGGGCAGGGCGTCGGGGAGCTGTTTTTT.

The chain combines TRBV19 with TRBJ1-1; 7 nucleotides align to TRBD1. The germline gives CDR1 LNHDA, CDR2 SQIVND (reference sequence). V lost 4 bases and J lost 2; bases outside the gene matches: 4. The CDR3 is 14 amino acids. The CDR3 loop reads CASSTRDSNTEAFF. CDR3 nucleotides: TGTGCCAGTAGTACCCGGGACAGTAACACTGAAGCTTTCTTT.

The rearrangement joins TRBV7-9 to TRBJ1-5, with 8 bases identical to TRBD1. The CDR3 has 13 residues. Germline V lookup: CDR1 SEHNR, CDR2 FQNEAQ (reference sequence). With V trimmed by 5 bases and J by 11 bases, 8 bases remained unmatched. The chain's CDR3 is CASSPPTGVAQHF. CDR3 sequence (DNA): TGTGCCAGCAGCCCCCCGACAGGGGTTGCCCAGCATTTT.

This sequence joins TRBV27 and TRBJ2-7, with 10 bases fitting TRBD2. The junction had 7 bases not matched to a gene; V was cut back by 8 bases and J by 3 bases. The length of the CDR3 is 14 residues. Germline assignment: CDR1 MNHEY and CDR2 SMNVEV (reference sequence). As DNA, the CDR3 is TGTGCCAGCCGTGGACTAGCGGTAAACTACGAGCAGTACTTC. Its protein product is CASRGLAVNYEQYF.

In DNA form, the CDR3 reads TGTGCCAGCAGTAGACAGGGTACGGGCACCGGGGAGCTGTTTTTT. It encodes CASSRQGTGTGELFF. The rearrangement links TRBV2 to TRBJ2-2; TRBD1 matches at 7 bases. There are 15 residues in the CDR3. J lost 4 bases, V lost 5 bases, and 7 bases had no gene match. Germline V gives CDR1 SNHLY, CDR2 FYNNEI.

V is TRBV7-6 and J is TRBJ2-7, with TRBD1 matching 7 bases. Germline CDR1 SGHVS, CDR2 FNYEAQ. Trimming removed 1 base from V and 2 bases from J; junction bases left unmatched: 2. CDR3 length equals 14 residues. The DNA of the CDR3 is TGTGCCAGCAGCTTAGAGGGGGCAACCTACGAGCAGTACTTC. Translating gives CASSLEGATYEQYF.

Only one count was recorded for this clone. The chain joins TRBV27 to TRBJ1-1; D not certain. Trimming stripped 2 bases from V and 1 base from J, with 5 bases between. Germline V gives CDR1 MNHEY, CDR2 SMNVEV (reference sequence). The CDR3 loop spans 13 amino acids. The CDR3 DNA sequence: TGTGCCAGCAGTTTAAACGGGAACACTGAAGCTTTCTTT. It specifies CASSLNGNTEAFF.

This clone was recorded only once. The V and J genes are TRBV11-2 and TRBJ1-5; TRBD1 is a possible D gene (5 bases). The V gene lost 1 base and the J gene lost 3 bases, with 16 bases spanning the gap. This CDR3 is built from 17 residues. Looked up from germline, CDR1 is SGHAT and CDR2 is FQNNGV. The CDR3 loop reads CASSLGMDTIPNQPQHF. CDR3 bases: TGTGCCAGCAGCTTAGGAATGGACACAATCCCCAATCAGCCCCAGCATTTT.

The rearrangement links TRBV6-2 or TRBV6-3 to TRBJ2-3; D is ambiguous. Germline CDR1 is MNHEY and CDR2 is SVGEGT. Trimming removed 2 bases at V and 7 bases at J, with 7 bases between. The CDR3 runs to 12 residues. CDR3 amino acids: CASSYGANTQYF. DNA of the CDR3: TGTGCCAGCAGTTACGGTGCGAATACGCAGTATTTT.